This TCR beta chain was sequenced during a study of T cells in Graves' hyperthyroidism and ophthalmopathy. Study results and caveats: Within blood appeared most thyroid clonotypes that had expanded above 0.001.

PBMCs came from 7.5 to 10 ml fresh peripheral blood. Germline CDR1 is PRHDT and CDR2 is FYEKMQ (reference sequence). The CDR3 runs 15 residues. V was clipped by 1 base and J by 0 bases, with 10 bases between them. Amplification of TCR beta CDR3 regions was performed using RNA transcripts as template. The primer set for the first-round RT-PCR of the TCR CDR3 was HTBI. TCRdb used MiXCR to reprocess the multiplex PCR reads, holding one entry per CDR3 protein. The table records around 350,000 distinct CDR3 sequences, 20% to 25% of them present only once. Concerning this clonotype itself: The antigen remains undetermined.

The clonotype was recovered from a man aged 45-65 years with Graves' hyperthyroidism. The sample was blood. The gene calls are TRBV13 and TRBJ2-7; unclear D gene. Written as DNA, the CDR3 is TGTGCCAGCAGCTTAGTGAGCAGGTACTCCTACGAGCAGTACTTC. This gives the protein CASSLVSRYSYEQYF.